One T cell receptor beta chain is described in this entry. This entry is derived from a study of T cells in Graves' hyperthyroidism and ophthalmopathy. In germline, CDR1 is DFQATT, CDR2 SNEGSKA (reference sequence). This CDR3 comprises 11 residues. The investigators amplified TCR beta CDR3 regions from RNA transcripts. Initially, a first-round RT-PCR of the TCR CDR3 employed the HTBI primer set. TCRdb redid the calling of the multiplex PCR reads with MiXCR, one entry per CDR3 protein. The sample lists roughly 510,000 distinct CDR3 sequences; 46% were seen once. The chain combines TRBV20-1 with TRBJ2-5; the D gene is possibly TRBD1 (6 bases). Sequencing was done on a sample of peripheral blood or thyroid tissue (not recorded which). The clonotype comes from an adult woman with Graves' disease, either hyperthyroidism or ophthalmopathy (not recorded which). CDR3 in amino acids: CSTLGTQTQYF. The CDR3 bases are TGCAGCACACTGGGGACACAGACCCAGTACTTC.